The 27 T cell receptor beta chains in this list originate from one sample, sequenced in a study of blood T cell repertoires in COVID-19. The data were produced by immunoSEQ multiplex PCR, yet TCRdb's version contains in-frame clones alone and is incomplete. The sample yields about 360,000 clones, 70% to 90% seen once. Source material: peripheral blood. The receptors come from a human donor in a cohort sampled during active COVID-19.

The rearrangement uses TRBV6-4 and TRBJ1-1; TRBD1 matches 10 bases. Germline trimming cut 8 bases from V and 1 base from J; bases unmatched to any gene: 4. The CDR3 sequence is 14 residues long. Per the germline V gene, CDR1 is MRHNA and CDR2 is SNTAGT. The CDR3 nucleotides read TGTGCCAGCCGACAGGGGGCAGGGAACACTGAAGCTTTCTTT. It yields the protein CASRQGAGNTEAFF.

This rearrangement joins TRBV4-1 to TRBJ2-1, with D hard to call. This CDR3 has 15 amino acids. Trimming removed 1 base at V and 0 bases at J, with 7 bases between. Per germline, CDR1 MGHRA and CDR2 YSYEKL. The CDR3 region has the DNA TGCGCCAGCAGCCAAGGGCAGCGCTCCTACAATGAGCAGTTCTTC. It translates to CASSQGQRSYNEQFF.

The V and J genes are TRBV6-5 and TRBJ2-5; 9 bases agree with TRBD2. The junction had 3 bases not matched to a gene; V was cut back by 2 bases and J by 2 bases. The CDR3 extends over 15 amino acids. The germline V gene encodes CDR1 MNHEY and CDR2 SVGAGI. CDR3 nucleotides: TGTGCCAGCAGTTACGGCGGACTAGCGCAAGAGACCCAGTACTTC. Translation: CASSYGGLAQETQYF.

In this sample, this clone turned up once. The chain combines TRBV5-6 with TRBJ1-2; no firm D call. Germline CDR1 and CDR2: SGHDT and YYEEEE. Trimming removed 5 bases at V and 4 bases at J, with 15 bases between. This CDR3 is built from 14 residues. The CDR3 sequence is CASRPGISGYGYTF. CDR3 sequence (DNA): TGTGCCAGCAGACCGGGTATAAGTGGCTATGGCTACACCTTC.

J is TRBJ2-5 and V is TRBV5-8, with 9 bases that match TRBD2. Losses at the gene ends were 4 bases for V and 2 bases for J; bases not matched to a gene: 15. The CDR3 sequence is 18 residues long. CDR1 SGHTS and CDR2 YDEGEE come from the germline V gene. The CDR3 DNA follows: TGTGCCAGCAGCCTCAACGGCATAGCGGGAGCCCTTCAAGAGACCCAGTACTTC. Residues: CASSLNGIAGALQETQYF. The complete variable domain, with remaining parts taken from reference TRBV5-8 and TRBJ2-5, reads EAGVTQSPTHLIKTRGQQATLRCSPISGHTSVYWYQQALGLGLQFLLWYDEGEERNRGNFPPRFSGRQFPNYSSELNVNALELEDSALYLCASSLNGIAGALQETQYFGPGTRLLVL.

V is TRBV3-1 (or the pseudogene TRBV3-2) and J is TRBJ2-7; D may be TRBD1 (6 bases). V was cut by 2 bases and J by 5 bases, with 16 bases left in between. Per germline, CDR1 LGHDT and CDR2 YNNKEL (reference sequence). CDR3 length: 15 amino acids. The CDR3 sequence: CASSQWNRALNEQYF. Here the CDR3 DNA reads TGTGCCAGCAGCCAATGGAACAGGGCTCTGAACGAGCAGTACTTC.

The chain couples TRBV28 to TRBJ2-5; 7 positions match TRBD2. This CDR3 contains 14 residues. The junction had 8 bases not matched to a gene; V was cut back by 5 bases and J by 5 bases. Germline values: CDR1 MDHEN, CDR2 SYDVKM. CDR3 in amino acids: CASSRGGPRETQYF. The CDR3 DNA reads TGTGCCAGCAGTAGGGGAGGGCCGAGGGAGACCCAGTACTTC.

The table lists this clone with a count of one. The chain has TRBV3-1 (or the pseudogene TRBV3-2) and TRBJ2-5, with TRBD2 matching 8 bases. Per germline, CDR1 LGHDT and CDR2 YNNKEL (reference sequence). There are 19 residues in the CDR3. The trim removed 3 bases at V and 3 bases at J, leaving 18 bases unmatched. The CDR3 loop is CASSHTSGRGEDLEETQYF. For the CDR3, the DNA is TGTGCCAGCAGCCACACCAGCGGGAGAGGGGAGGATCTCGAAGAGACCCAGTACTTC.

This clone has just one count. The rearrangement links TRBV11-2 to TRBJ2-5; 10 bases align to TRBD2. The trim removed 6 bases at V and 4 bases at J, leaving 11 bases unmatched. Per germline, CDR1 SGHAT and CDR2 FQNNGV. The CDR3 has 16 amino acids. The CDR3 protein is CASRLAGRGWRETQYF. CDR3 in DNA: TGTGCCAGCAGACTAGCGGGGAGGGGGTGGAGAGAGACCCAGTACTTC.

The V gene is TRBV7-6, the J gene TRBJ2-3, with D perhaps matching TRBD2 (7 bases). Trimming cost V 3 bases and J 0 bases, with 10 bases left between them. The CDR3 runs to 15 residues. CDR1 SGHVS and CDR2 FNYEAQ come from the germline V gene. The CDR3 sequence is CASSLGRGSTDTQYF. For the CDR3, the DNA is TGTGCCAGCAGCTTGGGGAGGGGGAGCACAGATACGCAGTATTTT.

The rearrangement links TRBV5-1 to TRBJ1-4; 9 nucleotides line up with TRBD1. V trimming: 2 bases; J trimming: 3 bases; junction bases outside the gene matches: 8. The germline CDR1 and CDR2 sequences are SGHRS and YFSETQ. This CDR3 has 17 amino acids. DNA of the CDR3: TGCGCCAGCAGCTTAAGGCCACAGGGGGCAGCTAATGAAAAACTGTTTTTT. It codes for CASSLRPQGAANEKLFF.

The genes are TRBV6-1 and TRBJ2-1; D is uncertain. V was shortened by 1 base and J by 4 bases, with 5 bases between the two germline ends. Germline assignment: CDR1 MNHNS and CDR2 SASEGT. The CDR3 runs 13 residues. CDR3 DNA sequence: TGTGCCAGCAGTGAAGGTCGGTACAATGAGCAGTTCTTC. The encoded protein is CASSEGRYNEQFF.

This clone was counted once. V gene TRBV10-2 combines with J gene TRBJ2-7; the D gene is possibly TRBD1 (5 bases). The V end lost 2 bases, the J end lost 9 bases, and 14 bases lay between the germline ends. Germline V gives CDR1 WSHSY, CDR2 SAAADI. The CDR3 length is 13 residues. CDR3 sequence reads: CASSEGARMGQYF. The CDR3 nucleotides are TGCGCCAGCAGTGAGGGGGCGCGTATGGGGCAGTACTTC.

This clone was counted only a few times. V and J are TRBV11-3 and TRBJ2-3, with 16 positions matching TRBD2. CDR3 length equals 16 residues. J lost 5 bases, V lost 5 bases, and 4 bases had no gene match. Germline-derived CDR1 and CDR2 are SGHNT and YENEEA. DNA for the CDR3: TGTGCCAGCAGCGGTGGGACTAGCGGGAGGGGAGATACGCAGTATTTT. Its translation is CASSGGTSGRGDTQYF. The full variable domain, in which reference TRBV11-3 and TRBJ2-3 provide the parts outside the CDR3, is EAGVVQSPRYKIIEKKQPVAFWCNPISGHNTLYWYLQNLGQGPELLIRYENEEAVDDSQLPKDRFSAERLKGVDSTLKIQPAELGDSAVYLCASSGGTSGRGDTQYFGPGTRLTVL.

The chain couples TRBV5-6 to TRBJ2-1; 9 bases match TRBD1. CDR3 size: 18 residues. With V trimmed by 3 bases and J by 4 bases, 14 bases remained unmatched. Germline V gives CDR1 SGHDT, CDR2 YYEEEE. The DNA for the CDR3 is TGTGCCAGCAGCTGGGGGACAGGGCGAGGTTGGCTTTACAATGAGCAGTTCTTC. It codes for CASSWGTGRGWLYNEQFF.

DNA for the CDR3: TGTGCCAGCAGCCAAACTGCCGGCTACACCTTC. This codes for CASSQTAGYTF. The chain is built from TRBV7-8 and TRBJ1-2, with D unclear. V was shortened by 5 bases and J by 8 bases, with 9 bases between the two germline ends. The CDR3 is made up of 11 amino acids. Germline V gives CDR1 SGHVS, CDR2 FQNEAQ.

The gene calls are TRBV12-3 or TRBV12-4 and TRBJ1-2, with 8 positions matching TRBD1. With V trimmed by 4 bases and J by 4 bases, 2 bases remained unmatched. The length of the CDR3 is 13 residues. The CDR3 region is CASSYGQGYGYTF. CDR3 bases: TGTGCCAGCAGTTACGGACAGGGCTATGGCTACACCTTC.

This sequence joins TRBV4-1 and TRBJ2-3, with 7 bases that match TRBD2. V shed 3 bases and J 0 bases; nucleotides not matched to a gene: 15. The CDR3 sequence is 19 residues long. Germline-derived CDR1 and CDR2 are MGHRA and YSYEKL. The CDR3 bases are TGCGCCAGCAGCCACGTTAATCTAGGACTAGTCTCTAGCACAGATACGCAGTATTTT. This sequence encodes CASSHVNLGLVSSTDTQYF.

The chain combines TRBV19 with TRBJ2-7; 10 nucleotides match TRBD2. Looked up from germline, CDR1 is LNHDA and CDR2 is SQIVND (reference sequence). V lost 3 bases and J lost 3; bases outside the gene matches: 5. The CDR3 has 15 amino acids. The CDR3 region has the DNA TGTGCCAGTAGTATTAGCGGGGGGCCCCTCTACGAGCAGTACTTC. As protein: CASSISGGPLYEQYF.

The CDR3 coding sequence is TGCGCCAGCAGTCTAGCGGGAACCTACAATGAGCAGTTCTTC. Amino acid sequence: CASSLAGTYNEQFF. The genes are TRBV5-1 and TRBJ2-1; 9 bases agree with TRBD2. Germline V CDR1 and CDR2: SGHRS, YFSETQ. Losses at the gene ends were 5 bases for V and 2 bases for J; bases not matched to a gene: 2. This CDR3 is built from 14 residues.

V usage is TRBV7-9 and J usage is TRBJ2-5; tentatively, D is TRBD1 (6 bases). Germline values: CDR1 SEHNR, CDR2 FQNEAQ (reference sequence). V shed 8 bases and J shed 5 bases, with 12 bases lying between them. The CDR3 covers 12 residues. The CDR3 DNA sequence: TGTGCCAGCGTACAGGGAAAGGAGACCCAGTACTTC. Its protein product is CASVQGKETQYF.

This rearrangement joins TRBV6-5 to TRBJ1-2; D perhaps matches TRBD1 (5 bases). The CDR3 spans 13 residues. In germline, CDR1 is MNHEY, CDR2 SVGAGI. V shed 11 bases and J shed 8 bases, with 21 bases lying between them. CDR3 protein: CASRSPGLEGYTF. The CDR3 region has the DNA TGTGCCTCCCGCTCCCCAGGGCTCGAGGGCTACACCTTC.

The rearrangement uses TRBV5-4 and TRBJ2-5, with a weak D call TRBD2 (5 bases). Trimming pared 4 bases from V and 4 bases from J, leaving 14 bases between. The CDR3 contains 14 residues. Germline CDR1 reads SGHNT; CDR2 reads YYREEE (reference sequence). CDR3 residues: CASSPGSSTETQYF. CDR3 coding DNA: TGTGCCAGCAGCCCTGGGAGTTCGACAGAGACCCAGTACTTC.

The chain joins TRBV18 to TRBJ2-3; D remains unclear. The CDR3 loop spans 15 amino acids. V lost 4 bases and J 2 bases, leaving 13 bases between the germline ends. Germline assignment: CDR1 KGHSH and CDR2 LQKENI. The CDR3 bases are TGTGCCAGCTCACTGGGTGGGCCGATCACAGATACGCAGTATTTT. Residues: CASSLGGPITDTQYF.

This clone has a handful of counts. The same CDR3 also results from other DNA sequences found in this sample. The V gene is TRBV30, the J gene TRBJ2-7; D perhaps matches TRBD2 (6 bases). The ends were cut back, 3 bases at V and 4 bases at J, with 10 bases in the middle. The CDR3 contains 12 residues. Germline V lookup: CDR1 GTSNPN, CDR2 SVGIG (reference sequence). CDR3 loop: CAWSGGGYEQYF. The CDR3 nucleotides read TGTGCCTGGAGCGGGGGTGGGTACGAGCAGTACTTC.

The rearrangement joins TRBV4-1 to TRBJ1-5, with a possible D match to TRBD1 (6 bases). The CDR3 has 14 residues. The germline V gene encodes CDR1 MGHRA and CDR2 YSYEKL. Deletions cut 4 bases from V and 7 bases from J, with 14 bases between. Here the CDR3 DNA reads TGCGCCAGCAGCCTGGGACATCCGGGGCAGCCCCAGCATTTT. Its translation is CASSLGHPGQPQHF.

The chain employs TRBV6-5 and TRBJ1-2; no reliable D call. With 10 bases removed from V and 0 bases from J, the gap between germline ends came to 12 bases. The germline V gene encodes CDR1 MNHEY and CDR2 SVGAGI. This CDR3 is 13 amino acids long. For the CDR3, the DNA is TGTGCCACCGCAGGCCAGACTAACTATGGCTACACCTTC. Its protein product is CATAGQTNYGYTF.